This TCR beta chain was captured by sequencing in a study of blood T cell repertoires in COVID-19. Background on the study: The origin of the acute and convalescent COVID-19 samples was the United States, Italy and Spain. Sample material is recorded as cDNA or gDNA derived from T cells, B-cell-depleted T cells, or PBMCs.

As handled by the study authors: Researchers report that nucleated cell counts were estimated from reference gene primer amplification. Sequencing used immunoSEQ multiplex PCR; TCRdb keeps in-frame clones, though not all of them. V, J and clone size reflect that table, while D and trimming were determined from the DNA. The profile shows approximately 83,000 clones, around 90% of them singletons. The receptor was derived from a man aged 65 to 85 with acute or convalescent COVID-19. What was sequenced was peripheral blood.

CDR3 sequence (DNA): TGTGCCATCACCCCGACTAGCGGGGGAGCGAACACCGGGGAGCTGTTTTTT. Translated: CAITPTSGGANTGELFF. The rearrangement links TRBV10-3 to TRBJ2-2, with 12 bases that match TRBD2. The CDR3 is 17 residues long. Germline trimming cut 7 bases from V and 0 bases from J; bases unmatched to any gene: 6. The germline V gene encodes CDR1 ENHRY and CDR2 SYGVKD.